The 7 T cell receptor beta chains reported below all come from one sample, sequenced in a study of blood T cells in healthy people across ages. Sample-barcoded 5' priming and a J-beta primer mix drove a second PCR of roughly 7 to 11 cycles. Each CDR3 protein gets one entry after TCRdb re-called the 5' RACE reads with MiXCR. The data show some 700,000 distinct CDR3 sequences, approximately 43% seen once. Sequencing was done on a sample of blood. Every receptor here comes from an older woman in good health.

On this clonotype itself: The germline gene is not matched at one end of the junction; a read error may be the cause. The V gene is TRBV2, the J gene TRBJ2-2, with 7 positions matching TRBD2. CDR3 size: 15 residues. The V gene's germline CDR1 is SNHLY and CDR2 FYNNEI. Here the CDR3 DNA reads TGTGCCAGCAGCGAAGCGCTGGGAGGGGCCGGGGAGCTGTTTTTT. Its protein is CASSEALGGAGELFF.

The chain is built from TRBV20-1 and TRBJ2-1; D possibly matches TRBD1 or TRBD2 (7 bases each). Near its end, the DNA agrees better with TRBJ2-7, so the J call may be wrong. CDR1 is DFQATT, CDR2 SNEGSKA, per germline (reference sequence). The CDR3 runs to 14 residues. CDR3 nucleotide sequence: TGCAGTGCTATTCAGGGGGGGGGCTACAATGAGCAGTACTTC. It codes for CSAIQGGGYNEQYF.

V usage is TRBV3-1 and J usage is TRBJ2-3, with D tentatively TRBD1 or TRBD2 (5 bases each). The CDR3 covers 18 residues. Germline CDR1 LGHDT, CDR2 YNNKEL (reference sequence). V was cut by 3 bases and J by 1 base, with 20 bases left in between. The CDR3 nucleotides are TGTGCCAGCAGCCAGAGGGTCATCGGGACGGCCGGCACAGATACGCAGTATTTT. Amino acids: CASSQRVIGTAGTDTQYF.

The J gene is TRBJ1-2, the V gene TRBV25-1, with TRBD1 identical over 7 bases. V trimming: 5 bases; J trimming: 7 bases; junction bases outside the gene matches: 4. The CDR3 spans 12 residues. Per germline, CDR1 MGHDK and CDR2 SYGVNS. The CDR3 sequence is CASSPTGAGYTF. In DNA, the CDR3 is TGTGCCAGCAGTCCAACAGGGGCTGGCTACACCTTC.

CDR3 bases: TGCGCCAGCAGCGACAAACTATCCTCAGATTTTAATGAAAAACTGTTTTTT. It specifies CASSDKLSSDFNEKLFF. The chain couples TRBV5-1 to TRBJ1-4; no clear D. The CDR3 totals 17 residues. The V end lost 4 bases, the J end lost 4 bases, and 20 bases lay between the germline ends. CDR1 is SGHRS and CDR2 is YFSETQ in the germline V gene.

As regards this clonotype: This may be a read error, as it is one base from a much larger clone. The chain joins TRBV12-3 or TRBV12-4 to TRBJ2-3; D is possibly TRBD1 (5 bases). V lost 6 bases to trimming and J lost 4 bases, with 11 bases between them. The CDR3 loop spans 13 amino acids. CDR3 protein: CASSRRGSDTQYF. CDR3 nucleotides: TGTGCCAGCAGCAGAAGGGGCTCAGATACGCAGTATTTT.

This clonotype has only a few counts. This rearrangement joins TRBV28 to TRBJ2-1, with D possibly being TRBD2 (6 bases). The CDR3 loop spans 16 amino acids. Trimming left V 4 bases short and J 3 bases short, with 16 bases between. Germline CDR1 MDHEN, CDR2 SYDVKM. The CDR3 region is CASSSAPSVYYNEQFF. CDR3 bases: TGTGCCAGCAGTTCGGCTCCTAGCGTCTACTACAATGAGCAGTTCTTC.